One and the same sample provided the 16 T cell receptor beta chains below, sequenced in a study of neurological immune-mediated disorders. TCRdb fed the 5' RACE reads into MiXCR, producing one record per CDR3 protein. The table records about 69,000 distinct CDR3 sequences, roughly 3.9% of them present only once. Sequences were obtained from PBMCs. These receptors came from a young man with multiple sclerosis.

This clonotype was observed many times. V and J are TRBV5-5 and TRBJ2-1; weak D call: TRBD1 (6 bases). This CDR3 has 14 amino acids. The ends were cut back, 4 bases at V and 8 bases at J, with 16 bases in the middle. Germline CDR1 and CDR2: SGHKS and YYEKEE (reference sequence). The CDR3, as DNA: TGTGCCAGCAGCGACCACAGGGTTTTACATGAGCAGTTCTTC. This gives the protein CASSDHRVLHEQFF.

This clonotype was counted a few times. The rearrangement uses TRBV6-6 and TRBJ2-7; tentatively, D is TRBD2 (6 bases). Between the trimmed V and J ends, which lost 8 bases and 2 bases, there was a span of 16 bases. This CDR3 region has 14 residues. The germline V gene has CDR1 MNHNY and CDR2 SVGAGI (reference sequence). The DNA for the CDR3 is TGTGCCAGCGGACCTCGGGGAGGCCCCTACGAGCAGTACTTC. Its translation: CASGPRGGPYEQYF.

About this clonotype itself: This could be a read error, since a much larger clone is one nucleotide away. The chain is built from TRBV10-1 and TRBJ2-1; tentatively, D is TRBD2 (6 bases). Germline lookup yields CDR1 WNHNN and CDR2 SYGVQD (reference sequence). The CDR3 loop spans 14 amino acids. Trimming took off 5 bases at V and 5 bases at J, with 13 bases between the two ends. The CDR3 region is CASSMGGTDNEQFF. The CDR3 DNA is TGCGCCAGCAGTATGGGGGGAACGGACAATGAGCAGTTCTTC.

Many counts were recorded for this clonotype. J is TRBJ1-3 and V is TRBV27; D uncertain. CDR1 is MNHEY, CDR2 SMNVEV, per germline (reference sequence). The CDR3 is made up of 14 amino acids. V was trimmed by 5 bases and J by 2 bases, leaving 10 bases between them. CDR3 in DNA: TGTGCCAGCAGTCCCGCGTCGCCTGGAAACACCATATATTTT. Translating gives CASSPASPGNTIYF.

This clonotype was recorded many times. The V gene is TRBV20-1, the J gene TRBJ2-5; 8 bases agree with TRBD2. Germline trimming cut 2 bases from V and 2 bases from J; bases unmatched to any gene: 10. Per the germline V gene, CDR1 is DFQATT and CDR2 is SNEGSKA (reference sequence). This CDR3 spans 16 amino acids. The CDR3 DNA reads as TGCAGTGCTAGAAAGTTTGGCGGGGGGCTACAAGAGACCCAGTACTTC. Amino acid sequence: CSARKFGGGLQETQYF.

This clonotype was detected ten times or more. An end of the junction differs from the germline gene, which may be a read error. The chain carries TRBV7-8 and TRBJ1-5, with unresolved D. The CDR3 totals 12 residues. Per the germline V gene, CDR1 is SGHVS and CDR2 is FQNEAQ. The CDR3 DNA is TGTGCCAGCAGCCTAGCAGGACAGCCCCAGCATTTT. It specifies CASSLAGQPQHF.

The table lists this clonotype with many counts. The chain joins TRBV10-1 to TRBJ2-7, with D tentatively TRBD1 (6 bases). This CDR3 has 17 amino acids. V was clipped by 4 bases and J by 1 base, with 20 bases between them. Germline V lookup: CDR1 WNHNN, CDR2 SYGVQD (reference sequence). This chain's CDR3 is CASSGEFTGTRSYEQYF. As DNA, the CDR3 is TGCGCCAGCAGTGGGGAATTTACGGGGACAAGATCCTACGAGCAGTACTTC.

The table lists this clonotype with many counts. J is TRBJ2-7 and V is TRBV12-3 or TRBV12-4, with D possibly TRBD1 on 6 matching bases. This CDR3 is built from 14 residues. Between the trimmed V and J ends, which lost 2 bases and 1 base, there was a span of 9 bases. The CDR3 nucleotides are TGTGCCAGCAGTTTACAGGGGTTTTCCTACGAGCAGTACTTC. The encoded protein is CASSLQGFSYEQYF.

The gene calls are TRBV29-1 and TRBJ2-4; TRBD1 might be the D (5 bases). CDR1 SQVTM and CDR2 ANQGSEA come from the germline V gene. Trimming left V 5 bases short and J 0 bases short, with 8 bases between. This CDR3 has 13 residues. CDR3 region: CSVSGQAKNIQYF. CDR3 nucleotide sequence: TGCAGCGTTTCAGGGCAAGCCAAAAACATTCAGTACTTC.

This clonotype was detected ten times or more. The chain combines TRBV5-1 with TRBJ2-7; D is perhaps TRBD1 or TRBD2 (5 bases each). V gave up 0 bases and J gave up 2 bases, with 12 bases separating them. The germline V gene has CDR1 SGHRS and CDR2 YFSETQ. This CDR3 has 15 residues. The CDR3, as DNA: TGCGCCAGCAGCTTGGACCGGGACCCCCCCTACGAGCAGTACTTC. It is translated as CASSLDRDPPYEQYF.

This clonotype was detected many times. The rearrangement uses TRBV29-1 and TRBJ1-2; tentatively, D is TRBD1 (5 bases). There are 11 residues in the CDR3. Trimming cost V 3 bases and J 10 bases, with 12 bases left between them. The germline gives CDR1 SQVTM, CDR2 ANQGSEA. CDR3 coding DNA: TGCAGCGTTGACTCCAGGGAGACCTACACCTTC. It translates to CSVDSRETYTF.

This clonotype was observed at least ten times. The V call is TRBV29-1, the J call TRBJ2-1; 9 bases align to TRBD2. Germline CDR1 and CDR2: SQVTM and ANQGSEA. V lost 6 bases and J lost 6; bases outside the gene matches: 15. The CDR3 contains 16 residues. This chain's CDR3 is CSVDGSGGPLVNEQFF. CDR3 nucleotides: TGCAGCGTGGATGGAAGCGGGGGGCCTCTAGTCAATGAGCAGTTCTTC.

This clonotype was picked up many times. The CDR3 here is CASSLGDNSPLHF. The CDR3, as DNA: TGTGCCAGCAGCTTAGGGGATAATTCACCCCTCCACTTT. This rearrangement joins TRBV13 to TRBJ1-6, with D unresolved. Germline lookup yields CDR1 PRHDT and CDR2 FYEKMQ (reference sequence). This CDR3 is built from 13 residues. The V end was cut by 0 bases, the J end by 5 bases, with 2 bases between.

The table lists this clonotype with a few counts. The genes are TRBV7-6 and TRBJ2-1; no reliable D call. The CDR3 runs to 14 residues. Germline V lookup: CDR1 SGHVS, CDR2 FNYEAQ. V lost 2 bases and J lost 5, with 10 bases in between. CDR3 sequence reads: CASSLLPENNEQFF. The CDR3 DNA follows: TGTGCCAGCAGCTTACTCCCTGAAAACAATGAGCAGTTCTTC.

This clonotype was picked up many times. The rearrangement links TRBV5-6 to TRBJ2-7, with 8 bases aligning to TRBD1. The germline CDR1 and CDR2 sequences are SGHDT and YYEEEE. The trim removed 1 base at V and 5 bases at J, leaving 8 bases unmatched. There are 15 residues in the CDR3. The CDR3 bases are TGTGCCAGCAGCTTGACACAGGGGGTCTACGACGAGCAGTACTTC. Its protein product is CASSLTQGVYDEQYF.

This clonotype has ten or more counts. CDR3 DNA: TGTGCCAGCAGCACCCCCTCCCTGGGCACAGATACGCAGTATTTT. Protein: CASSTPSLGTDTQYF. The J gene is TRBJ2-3, the V gene TRBV7-9; D is unresolved. V dropped 5 bases and J dropped 1 base, with 13 bases sitting between them. This CDR3 spans 15 amino acids. Germline assignment: CDR1 SEHNR and CDR2 FQNEAQ (reference sequence).